Each of the 6 T cell receptor beta chains below was sequenced from the same sample in a study of T cells in Graves' hyperthyroidism and ophthalmopathy. TCR beta CDR3 sequences were amplified from RNA transcripts. With the HTBI primer set, the TCR CDR3 went through a first round of RT-PCR. TCRdb ran MiXCR on the multiplex PCR reads and lists one entry per CDR3 protein. The sample has roughly 700,000 distinct CDR3 sequences, 15% to 20% seen once. The sequencing input was blood. Every receptor here comes from a man aged 45-65 years with Graves' hyperthyroidism.

This clonotype was observed a handful of times. The rearrangement joins TRBV5-1 to TRBJ2-5; either TRBD1 or TRBD2 may fit D (5 bases each). Looked up from germline, CDR1 is SGHRS and CDR2 is YFSETQ. The CDR3 is 16 residues long. With 0 bases removed from V and 4 bases from J, the gap between germline ends came to 16 bases. CDR3 region: CASSLAASSGAETQYF. CDR3 nucleotide sequence: TGCGCCAGCAGCTTGGCGGCTAGCTCTGGGGCAGAGACCCAGTACTTC.

This clonotype appeared many times. The genes are TRBV20-1 and TRBJ2-3; TRBD2 agrees at 11 bases. Germline CDR1 and CDR2: DFQATT and SNEGSKA (reference sequence). Trimming cost V 2 bases and J 6 bases; bases outside gene matches: 7. CDR3 length: 15 residues. The CDR3 loop reads CSARRTSGPGDTQYF. The CDR3 bases are TGCAGTGCTAGACGGACTAGCGGGCCCGGGGATACGCAGTATTTT.

The chain carries TRBV14 and TRBJ1-5; D not certain. Looked up from germline, CDR1 is SGHDN and CDR2 is FVKESK. Trimming took 1 base from V and 9 from J, leaving 4 bases between them. This CDR3 is 11 amino acids long. CDR3 nucleotide sequence: TGTGCCAGCAGCCAAGGCGGGCCCCAGCATTTT. It yields the protein CASSQGGPQHF.

The genes are TRBV30 and TRBJ2-1; 11 bases fit TRBD2. V lost 4 bases, J lost 5 bases, and 4 bases stayed unmatched. The CDR3 runs to 14 residues. Germline V gene lookup returns CDR1 GTSNPN and CDR2 SVGIG (reference sequence). The DNA for the CDR3 is TGTGCCTGGACCCCGGGACTAGCGGACAATGAGCAGTTCTTC. Translation gives CAWTPGLADNEQFF.

The chain employs TRBV30 and TRBJ1-2, with D unresolved. This CDR3 comprises 13 residues. The germline CDR1 and CDR2 sequences are GTSNPN and SVGIG (reference sequence). Deletions cut 2 bases from V and 4 bases from J, with 11 bases between. CDR3 protein: CAWSRARLYGYTF. The DNA of the CDR3 is TGTGCCTGGAGTAGAGCCCGGCTCTATGGCTACACCTTC.

In this sample, this clonotype turned up many times. This chain joins TRBV11-2 and TRBJ1-4, with 10 bases identical to TRBD1. Per germline, CDR1 SGHAT and CDR2 FQNNGV. The CDR3 consists of 21 residues. V lost 1 base to trimming and J lost 2 bases; unmatched junction nucleotides: 16. The CDR3 loop is CASSLGYRDRGHKGTNEKLFF. The DNA for the CDR3 is TGTGCCAGCAGCTTAGGGTACCGGGACAGGGGCCATAAGGGCACTAATGAAAAACTGTTTTTT.